These 21 T cell receptor beta chains came from one sample sequenced in a study of shared clonotypes between healthy human individuals. This table comes from immunoSEQ multiplex PCR, and its TCRdb copy is limited to in-frame clones, with some not included. The data contain around 1.9 million clones, roughly 95% of them singletons. Naivety among CD8 cells was defined by CD45RO negativity and positive CCR7 selection, thereby excluding terminally differentiated effector memory CD45RA+ cells. What was sequenced was naive CD8+ T cells from PBMCs. Receptor source: a man aged 18 to 29 in good health. Some clones in this sample may be carry-over from other donors' samples.

V and J are TRBV7-2 and TRBJ2-6; the match to TRBD2 covers 8 bases. The CDR3 extends over 18 amino acids. Germline values: CDR1 SGHTA, CDR2 FQGNSA. V dropped 5 bases and J dropped 0; count of bases not matched to a gene: 9. CDR3 region: CASSPLAGLGSGANVLTF. In nucleotides, the CDR3 is TGTGCCAGCAGCCCCCTAGCGGGCTTGGGCTCTGGGGCCAACGTCCTGACTTTC.

The chain has TRBV28 and TRBJ2-5; TRBD1 aligns across 7 bases. This CDR3 contains 16 residues. The germline V gene encodes CDR1 MDHEN and CDR2 SYDVKM. Trimming removed 3 bases from V and 1 base from J; junction bases left unmatched: 8. Here the CDR3 reads CASSLGAEGAQETQYF. The DNA of the CDR3 is TGTGCCAGCAGTTTGGGGGCCGAGGGGGCCCAAGAGACCCAGTACTTC. The full variable domain, in which reference TRBV28 and TRBJ2-5 provide the parts outside the CDR3, is DVKVTQSSRYLVKRTGEKVFLECVQDMDHENMFWYRQDPGLGLRLIYFSYDVKMKEKGDIPEGYSVSREKKERFSLILESASTNQTSMYLCASSLGAEGAQETQYFGPGTRLLVL.

This clone appeared a single time. The chain carries TRBV29-1 and TRBJ1-5, with TRBD1 matching over 8 bases. CDR3 length: 13 amino acids. Germline CDR1 SQVTM, CDR2 ANQGSEA. The CDR3 spells CSGGTGYNQPQHF. DNA of the CDR3: TGCAGTGGGGGGACAGGATACAATCAGCCCCAGCATTTT.

On this clone itself: The same CDR3 is also encoded by other DNA sequences in this sample. The V call is TRBV15, the J call TRBJ2-3; the match to TRBD1 covers 7 bases. V lost 4 bases to trimming and J lost 0 bases; unmatched junction nucleotides: 4. Germline CDR1 LNHNV, CDR2 YYDKDF (reference sequence). CDR3 length: 15 residues. DNA for the CDR3: TGTGCCACCAGCACGGGGACAGTTAGCACAGATACGCAGTATTTT. Translation: CATSTGTVSTDTQYF.

This sequence joins TRBV27 and TRBJ1-2; D is undetermined. Between the trimmed V and J ends, which lost 3 bases and 8 bases, there was a span of 19 bases. The germline CDR1 and CDR2 sequences are MNHEY and SMNVEV (reference sequence). CDR3 length: 15 residues. The CDR3, as DNA: TGTGCCAGCAGTTTTACCCCGGGAGCTCTGACAGGCTACACCTTC. Protein: CASSFTPGALTGYTF.

This clone was observed a single time. The chain has TRBV27 and TRBJ2-1, with D uncertain. Trimming took 0 bases from V and 5 from J, leaving 8 bases between them. Germline-derived CDR1 and CDR2 are MNHEY and SMNVEV (reference sequence). The CDR3 is made up of 14 amino acids. The CDR3 protein is CASSLSWANNEQFF. As DNA, the CDR3 is TGTGCCAGCAGTTTATCGTGGGCGAACAATGAGCAGTTCTTC.

V gene TRBV11-2 combines with J gene TRBJ2-1; 7 positions agree with TRBD1. Germline V lookup: CDR1 SGHAT, CDR2 FQNNGV. This CDR3 has 15 residues. Trimming removed 1 base from V and 3 bases from J; junction bases left unmatched: 3. CDR3 region: CASSLGPGGYNEQFF. CDR3 nucleotide sequence: TGTGCCAGCAGCTTAGGGCCAGGGGGCTACAATGAGCAGTTCTTC.

This clone was found once. V gene TRBV7-9 combines with J gene TRBJ2-1; D tentatively fits TRBD1 or TRBD2 (5 bases each). Germline V lookup: CDR1 SEHNR, CDR2 FQNEAQ (reference sequence). The V gene lost 0 bases and the J gene lost 10 bases, with 16 bases spanning the gap. This CDR3 contains 15 residues. The CDR3 DNA is TGTGCCAGCAGCTTAGCCTCCCGGGACCTCTCGGAGCAGTTCTTC. It translates to CASSLASRDLSEQFF.

This clone was found once. This rearrangement joins TRBV5-8 to TRBJ2-5; no clear D gene. Trimming removed 2 bases at V and 5 bases at J, with 7 bases between. Germline CDR1 and CDR2: SGHTS and YDEGEE. CDR3 length equals 12 residues. Here the CDR3 DNA reads TGTGCCAGCAGCTTTCTATCGGAGACCCAGTACTTC. Its translation: CASSFLSETQYF. The full variable domain, with the rest looked up from reference TRBV5-8 and TRBJ2-5, is EAGVTQSPTHLIKTRGQQATLRCSPISGHTSVYWYQQALGLGLQFLLWYDEGEERNRGNFPPRFSGRQFPNYSSELNVNALELEDSALYLCASSFLSETQYFGPGTRLLVL.

This clone was counted a single time. The chain is built from TRBV30 and TRBJ2-5, with D unclear. The end of the DNA aligns better with TRBJ2-7, so the J call may be wrong. Germline loops: CDR1 GTSNPN, CDR2 SVGIG (reference sequence). This CDR3 spans 12 amino acids. DNA for the CDR3: TGTGCCTGGCTGGGTAAGTCCTACGAGCAGTACTTC. As protein: CAWLGKSYEQYF.

The chain combines TRBV29-1 with TRBJ2-5; TRBD2 matches 10 bases. The DNA end is a closer match to TRBJ2-7, so the J assignment may be wrong. The CDR3 spans 14 residues. Germline V lookup: CDR1 SQVTM, CDR2 ANQGSEA. The CDR3 DNA follows: TGCAGCGCCATAATAGCGGGAGGTTCCCACGAGCAGTACTTC. Its translation: CSAIIAGGSHEQYF.

The rearrangement links TRBV6-5 to TRBJ2-7; 7 bases agree with TRBD1. The V segment lost 6 bases and the J segment 0 bases; nucleotides outside the gene matches: 5. The germline CDR1 and CDR2 sequences are MNHEY and SVGAGI. The CDR3 extends over 14 amino acids. The CDR3 nucleotides read TGTGCCAGCAGGTTAGACAGGGACTCCTACGAGCAGTACTTC. Translation gives CASRLDRDSYEQYF.

The chain uses TRBV28 and TRBJ2-1; a weak D match, TRBD2 (5 bases). Trimming left V 7 bases short and J 2 bases short, with 15 bases between. CDR3 length equals 15 residues. The germline CDR1 and CDR2 sequences are MDHEN and SYDVKM. The DNA of the CDR3 is TGTGCCAGCATGGGTTTGGAGGAAGCCTACAATGAGCAGTTCTTC. It encodes CASMGLEEAYNEQFF.

The chain links TRBV27 to TRBJ2-7; 14 bases agree with TRBD2. V lost 8 bases to trimming and J lost 2 bases; unmatched junction nucleotides: 2. Germline assignment: CDR1 MNHEY and CDR2 SMNVEV (reference sequence). CDR3 length equals 14 residues. The CDR3 sequence: CASGLAGGTYEQYF. In DNA form, the CDR3 reads TGTGCCAGCGGACTAGCGGGAGGAACCTACGAGCAGTACTTC.

The chain is built from TRBV27 and TRBJ1-5, with D perhaps matching TRBD1 (5 bases). This CDR3 is built from 15 residues. Germline V gene sequence: CDR1 MNHEY, CDR2 SMNVEV (reference sequence). V was clipped by 6 bases and J by 1 base, with 13 bases between them. CDR3 sequence: CASSPWGRSNQPQHF. The DNA of the CDR3 is TGTGCCAGCAGCCCCTGGGGGAGAAGCAATCAGCCCCAGCATTTT.

The chain employs TRBV27 and TRBJ2-7; D is perhaps TRBD1 (5 bases). Germline CDR1 MNHEY, CDR2 SMNVEV (reference sequence). The V and J ends lost 3 bases and 0 bases respectively, with 9 bases between them. This CDR3 spans 14 amino acids. The CDR3 protein is CASSFVDSSYEQYF. CDR3 in DNA: TGTGCCAGCAGTTTCGTCGACAGCTCCTACGAGCAGTACTTC.

The chain uses TRBV28 and TRBJ2-7, with D tentatively TRBD1 (5 bases). The germline gives CDR1 MDHEN, CDR2 SYDVKM. The CDR3 runs 14 residues. Trimming left V 3 bases short and J 4 bases short, with 13 bases between. The CDR3 region is CASSFARALYEQYF. The CDR3 region has the DNA TGTGCCAGCAGTTTTGCCAGGGCTCTTTACGAGCAGTACTTC. Supplemented by reference TRBV28 and TRBJ2-7, the full variable domain reads DVKVTQSSRYLVKRTGEKVFLECVQDMDHENMFWYRQDPGLGLRLIYFSYDVKMKEKGDIPEGYSVSREKKERFSLILESASTNQTSMYLCASSFARALYEQYFGPGTRLTVT.

In the case of this clone: The same CDR3 arises from other DNA sequences in this sample as well. This rearrangement joins TRBV29-1 to TRBJ2-1; TRBD1 is a possible D gene (6 bases). The germline V and J ends were trimmed by 4 bases and 2 bases, with 9 bases remaining between them. The CDR3 sequence is 13 residues long. Germline-derived CDR1 and CDR2 are SQVTM and ANQGSEA. The chain's CDR3 is CSVAGGAYNEQFF. In nucleotides, the CDR3 is TGCAGCGTTGCTGGGGGCGCCTACAATGAGCAGTTCTTC.

This chain joins TRBV19 and TRBJ1-4; unclear D gene. Trimming cost V 3 bases and J 3 bases, with 11 bases left between them. CDR1 LNHDA and CDR2 SQIVND come from the germline V gene (reference sequence). The CDR3 loop spans 15 amino acids. CDR3 protein: CASSILQGSNEKLFF. CDR3 DNA: TGTGCCAGTAGTATCCTTCAAGGATCTAATGAAAAACTGTTTTTT. The full variable domain, its missing parts supplied by reference TRBV19 and TRBJ1-4, is DGGITQSPKYLFRKEGQNVTLSCEQNLNHDAMYWYRQDPGQGLRLIYYSQIVNDFQKGDIAEGYSVSREKKESFPLTVTSAQKNPTAFYLCASSILQGSNEKLFFGSGTQLSVL.

The chain uses TRBV27 and TRBJ2-5; D possibly corresponds to TRBD1 (5 bases). In germline, CDR1 is MNHEY, CDR2 SMNVEV (reference sequence). V was clipped by 4 bases and J by 0 bases, with 12 bases between them. CDR3 size: 15 residues. The CDR3 bases are TGTGCCAGCAGTTCGACAGACAAGTACCAAGAGACCCAGTACTTC. It translates to CASSSTDKYQETQYF.

J is TRBJ2-7 and V is TRBV30, with 8 bases that match TRBD1. The CDR3 has 13 residues. The ends lost 4 bases at V and 4 bases at J; junction bases unmatched: 6. Germline V gene data show CDR1 as GTSNPN and CDR2 as SVGIG (reference sequence). This CDR3 is CAWNGGQDYEQYF. The CDR3, as DNA: TGTGCCTGGAACGGGGGACAGGATTACGAGCAGTACTTC.